This TCR beta chain was found in a study of blood T cell repertoires in COVID-19. For the study at large: Sites across the United States, Italy and Spain contributed samples from acute and convalescent COVID-19. The cDNA or gDNA used as material had been derived from T cells, B-cell-depleted T cells, or PBMCs.

Assignment of participants to cohorts was predicated upon participant-reported clinical history. Germline V lookup: CDR1 SGHDT, CDR2 YYEEEE. V shed 7 bases and J shed 2 bases, with 12 bases lying between them. The CDR3 runs 13 residues. Original analysis: By means of reference gene primer amplification, nucleated cell counts were estimated. Method: immunoSEQ multiplex PCR; TCRdb's copy keeps in-frame clones and lacks some. That table gives V, J and clone size, and the DNA gave D and trimming. The top ten hold around 6% of the sample, which has approximately 150,000 clones, 80% seen once. This clone has only a few counts.

The chain employs TRBV5-6 and TRBJ1-2, with D unresolved. This TCR came from a man between 40 and 49 years old who had recovered from COVID-19. Sequencing input: PBMCs or T cells enriched from blood (not recorded which). CDR3 in DNA: TGTGCCAGCCATCTAGCGGGGAACTATGGCTACACCTTC. As protein: CASHLAGNYGYTF.